Reported below is one T cell receptor beta chain. The data derive from a study of blood T cell repertoires in COVID-19. Across the study: COVID-19 samples from acute and convalescent phases originated in the United States, Italy and Spain. Nucleic acid was either cDNA or gDNA, and it came from T cells, B-cell-depleted T cells, or PBMCs.

The CDR3 consists of 16 residues. From germline, CDR1 is SGHRS and CDR2 YFSETQ. Trimming removed 0 bases from V and 5 bases from J, with 15 bases in between. In the authors' methods: Estimation of nucleated cell counts was performed using reference gene primer amplification. The data were produced by immunoSEQ multiplex PCR, yet TCRdb's version contains in-frame clones alone and is incomplete. From that table come the V and J calls and clone size; the DNA was used to work out D and trimming. The sample records over 45,000 clones, around 90% being singletons. The V call is TRBV5-1, the J call TRBJ1-5, with D hard to call. Sequencing was done on a sample of peripheral blood. The sequence was collected from a man aged 45 to 65 with active COVID-19. CDR3 protein: CASSLGPLGGDQPQHF. The CDR3 DNA follows: TGCGCCAGCAGCTTGGGGCCCCTTGGAGGTGATCAGCCCCAGCATTTT. Full variable domain (outside the CDR3, taken from reference TRBV5-1 and TRBJ1-5): KAGVTQTPRYLIKTRGQQVTLSCSPISGHRSVSWYQQTPGQGLQFLFEYFSETQRNKGNFPGRFSGRQFSNSRSEMNVSTLELGDSALYLCASSLGPLGGDQPQHFGDGTRLSIL.